Below are 20 T cell receptor beta chains sequenced from a single sample in a study of shared clonotypes between healthy human individuals. Only in-frame clones appear in the TCRdb table, and some are missing; sequencing was by immunoSEQ multiplex PCR. The table has roughly 640,000 clones, less than 85% seen once; the top ten hold approximately 1.7%. The specimen was memory CD4+ T cells sorted from blood. Subset here: CD45RA-negative fraction. The source is a woman aged 25-40 years in good health.

V usage is TRBV5-1 and J usage is TRBJ2-7; 9 nucleotides line up with TRBD1. CDR3 length: 18 amino acids. V lost 5 bases to trimming and J lost 0 bases; unmatched junction nucleotides: 15. CDR1 is SGHRS, CDR2 YFSETQ, per germline. The CDR3 loop is CASSYRPGTGSDSYEQYF. CDR3 in DNA: TGCGCCAGCAGTTATCGTCCCGGGACAGGGTCCGACTCCTACGAGCAGTACTTC.

This clone was seen repeatedly, ten times or more. The V gene is TRBV15, the J gene TRBJ1-1; D is perhaps TRBD1 (5 bases). The V gene lost 0 bases and the J gene lost 3 bases, with 11 bases spanning the gap. CDR1 is LNHNV, CDR2 YYDKDF, per germline (reference sequence). This CDR3 has 15 residues. The CDR3 DNA reads as TGTGCCACCAGCAGAGATAGCGGGGCTTACACTGAAGCTTTCTTT. Translating it yields CATSRDSGAYTEAFF.

V is TRBV29-1 and J is TRBJ2-7; 8 nucleotides agree with TRBD1. Germline V gives CDR1 SQVTM, CDR2 ANQGSEA. The CDR3 totals 11 residues. Trimming took 5 bases from V and 3 from J; bases not matched to a gene: 0. Here the CDR3 reads CSVTGGYEQYF. The CDR3, as DNA: TGCAGCGTTACAGGGGGCTACGAGCAGTACTTC.

As concerns this clone: With only one base between it and a far larger clone, this is likely a read error. In the same sample, other DNA sequences code for this CDR3. The chain employs TRBV9 and TRBJ1-3; no reliable D call. Germline CDR1 is SGDLS and CDR2 is YYNGEE. V was trimmed by 0 bases and J by 1 base, leaving 5 bases between them. The CDR3 contains 14 residues. The CDR3 sequence: CASSVASSGNTIYF. The CDR3 DNA sequence: TGTGCCAGCAGCGTAGCGAGTTCTGGAAACACCATATATTTT.

V and J are TRBV6-1 and TRBJ2-5, with 9 bases matching TRBD1. CDR1 is MNHNS, CDR2 SASEGT, per germline. V lost 7 bases and J lost 4; bases outside the gene matches: 10. The CDR3 totals 15 residues. The CDR3 DNA follows: TGTGCCAGCACTTCCGGGTGGGGACAGGGAGAGACCCAGTACTTC. Protein sequence: CASTSGWGQGETQYF.

This clone was picked up a small number of times. The rearrangement joins TRBV28 to TRBJ2-7; the D gene is possibly TRBD2 (6 bases). Per the germline V gene, CDR1 is MDHEN and CDR2 is SYDVKM. Trimming took 4 bases from V and 7 from J, leaving 23 bases between them. The CDR3 spans 16 residues. This CDR3 is CASSSSRGETPREQYF. The DNA for the CDR3 is TGTGCCAGCAGTTCCTCACGCGGGGAAACTCCTAGGGAGCAGTACTTC.

For this clone: One end of the junction varies from germline; a read error may be responsible. The chain uses TRBV27 and TRBJ1-2; 9 nucleotides line up with TRBD1. The germline CDR1 and CDR2 sequences are MNHEY and SMNVEV (reference sequence). This CDR3 contains 14 residues. DNA for the CDR3: TGTGCCAGCAGTCTTTTCCGGGGACAGGGTAGGATCCACTTC. Amino acids: CASSLFRGQGRIHF.

V usage is TRBV12-5 and J usage is TRBJ1-2; D not resolved. V gave up 6 bases and J gave up 7 bases, with 12 bases separating them. Per germline, CDR1 LGHNT and CDR2 FRNRAP. This CDR3 spans 12 amino acids. In nucleotides, the CDR3 is TGTGCTAGTGGACCCCCTCGGGGTGGCTACACCTTC. This gives the protein CASGPPRGGYTF. The whole variable domain, filled in from reference TRBV12-5 and TRBJ1-2, reads DARVTQTPRHKVTEMGQEVTMRCQPILGHNTVFWYRQTMMQGLELLAYFRNRAPLDDSGMPKDRFSAEMPDATLATLKIQPSEPRDSAVYFCASGPPRGGYTFGSGTRLTVV.

The sample holds one count of this clone. This chain links TRBV15 with TRBJ2-7; the D is unclear. This CDR3 contains 11 residues. The V gene's germline CDR1 is LNHNV and CDR2 YYDKDF (reference sequence). Trimming left V 3 bases short and J 5 bases short, with 5 bases between. The CDR3 here is CATSSGHEQYF. In DNA form, the CDR3 reads TGTGCCACCAGCAGTGGTCACGAGCAGTACTTC.

The V and J genes are TRBV9 and TRBJ2-1; 7 nucleotides agree with TRBD2. V shed 2 bases and J 7 bases; nucleotides not matched to a gene: 6. Germline CDR1 and CDR2: SGDLS and YYNGEE. The CDR3 spans 14 residues. Here the CDR3 reads CASSVRPLANEQFF. DNA for the CDR3: TGTGCCAGCAGCGTCCGCCCACTAGCGAATGAGCAGTTCTTC.

A remark on this clone: With a much larger clone just one base away, this may be a read error. This chain joins TRBV7-8 and TRBJ1-5; D uncertain. Germline assignment: CDR1 SGHVS and CDR2 FQNEAQ. This CDR3 has 13 amino acids. With 3 bases removed from V and 0 bases from J, the gap between germline ends came to 3 bases. This CDR3 reads CASSFDSNQPQHF. For the CDR3, the DNA is TGTGCCAGCAGCTTTGATAGCAATCAGCCCCAGCATTTT.

The CDR3 DNA follows: TGTGCCAGCAAAGAAAGGAAACCTGAAGCTTTCTTT. This gives the protein CASKERKPEAFF. The chain couples TRBV11-2 to TRBJ1-1; no definite D call. The V gene lost 7 bases and the J gene lost 6 bases, with 12 bases spanning the gap. The CDR3 is made up of 12 amino acids. Germline V gene data show CDR1 as SGHAT and CDR2 as FQNNGV.

As regards this clone: A read error may explain this, as a much larger clone is one base away. The chain carries TRBV28 and TRBJ1-5; D might be TRBD1 (6 bases). The germline V gene encodes CDR1 MDHEN and CDR2 SYDVKM. V shed 6 bases and J shed 4 bases, with 10 bases lying between them. The length of the CDR3 is 13 residues. The DNA for the CDR3 is TGTGCCAGCAGCGGCACAGGGAATCAGCCCCAGCATTTT. Protein: CASSGTGNQPQHF.

The chain recombines TRBV11-2 with TRBJ2-3, with D possibly being TRBD2 (6 bases). The germline V gene encodes CDR1 SGHAT and CDR2 FQNNGV. Trimming cost V 5 bases and J 0 bases, with 15 bases left between them. The CDR3 consists of 16 residues. The CDR3 nucleotides are TGTGCCAGCAGCCCCCTTTGGGGGGTTAGCACAGATACGCAGTATTTT. Its protein is CASSPLWGVSTDTQYF. The entire variable domain, with the rest obtained from reference TRBV11-2 and TRBJ2-3, is as follows: EAGVAQSPRYKIIEKRQSVAFWCNPISGHATLYWYQQILGQGPKLLIQFQNNGVVDDSQLPKDRFSAERLKGVDSTLKIQPAKLEDSAVYLCASSPLWGVSTDTQYFGPGTRLTVL.

This chain links TRBV11-2 with TRBJ1-2, with no clear D. The CDR3 contains 14 residues. The V gene's germline CDR1 is SGHAT and CDR2 FQNNGV. V was trimmed by 1 base and J by 7 bases, leaving 13 bases between them. The CDR3 DNA reads TGTGCCAGCAGCTTAGTGGGTGGGTCTGCTGGCTACACCTTC. The encoded protein is CASSLVGGSAGYTF.

V gene TRBV9 combines with J gene TRBJ1-2, with 7 bases lining up with TRBD1. V lost 5 bases, J lost 7 bases, and 2 bases stayed unmatched. CDR1 is SGDLS, CDR2 YYNGEE, per germline. CDR3 length: 11 residues. The CDR3 DNA reads TGTGCCAGCAGTGGACAGGTTGGCTACACCTTC. Amino acids: CASSGQVGYTF. Variable domain in full (rest from reference TRBV9 and TRBJ1-2): DSGVTQTPKHLITATGQRVTLRCSPRSGDLSVYWYQQSLDQGLQFLIQYYNGEERAKGNILERFSAQQFPDLHSELNLSSLELGDSALYFCASSGQVGYTFGSGTRLTVV.

This chain connects TRBV21-1 to TRBJ2-2; the D call TRBD1 from the table was never checked on the DNA. TRBV21-1 is a recognized pseudogene. The CDR3 contains 17 residues. CDR3 sequence: CASSSKPGQGCTGELFF. The DNA for the CDR3 is TGTGCCAGCAGCTCCAAGCCGGGACAGGGCTGCACCGGGGAGCTGTTTTTT.

This clone has just one count. The V call is TRBV4-1, the J call TRBJ2-7, with a possible D match to TRBD1 (6 bases). This CDR3 has 14 residues. Germline V lookup: CDR1 MGHRA, CDR2 YSYEKL. V gave up 3 bases and J gave up 6 bases, with 15 bases separating them. CDR3 sequence reads: CASSHGRGSSEQYF. As DNA, the CDR3 is TGCGCCAGCAGCCACGGCAGGGGAAGTAGCGAGCAGTACTTC.

This chain joins TRBV6-6 and TRBJ2-1; 7 bases align to TRBD1. Germline V gene lookup returns CDR1 MNHNY and CDR2 SVGAGI (reference sequence). Trimming cost V 6 bases and J 3 bases; bases outside gene matches: 11. The CDR3 loop spans 16 amino acids. The DNA of the CDR3 is TGTGCCAGCAGGAAGGGGTCGGGACAGTTCTACAATGAGCAGTTCTTC. This translates into CASRKGSGQFYNEQFF.

The V gene is TRBV5-6, the J gene TRBJ2-3; the D gene is possibly TRBD1 (5 bases). Germline CDR1 reads SGHDT; CDR2 reads YYEEEE. The V gene lost 2 bases and the J gene lost 5 bases, with 9 bases spanning the gap. The length of the CDR3 is 13 residues. The CDR3 DNA sequence: TGTGCCAGCAGCTTCGGTACAGGAGATACGCAGTATTTT. Translated: CASSFGTGDTQYF.